This T cell receptor beta chain comes out of a study of Graves' ophthalmopathy and Graves' hyperthyroidism (dated by TCRdb to the late 2010s). Regarding the complete study: Peripheral blood samples were taken at the time of initial diagnosis, before any treatment was given. In total, approximately 140 blood samples were TCR-sequenced: around 42 ophthalmopathy, around 75 hyperthyroidism and some 17 hyperthyroidism-to-ophthalmopathy patients. To explore V-J signatures that separate ophthalmopathy from hyperthyroidism, a discovery set of about a hundred patients was enrolled, consisting of 43 with ophthalmopathy and around 60 with stable hyperthyroidism. To tell Graves' ophthalmopathy apart from Graves' hyperthyroidism, and to predict which patients would progress to ophthalmopathy, the study relied on TCR beta repertoire signatures. T-cell repertoires of thyroid tissue and blood were compared in over five hyperthyroidism patients. Following sample collection, hyperthyroidism patients were given methimazole at a starting dose of 30 mg daily, and ophthalmopathy patients were given high-dose intravenous methylprednisolone. An independent validation cohort was composed of approximately 19 hyperthyroidism patients and 17 patients who later progressed from hyperthyroidism to ophthalmopathy. The roughly 100 discovery patients were randomly divided into training and test sets at a 7:3 ratio. The investigation overall reported the following: In validation, the model predicted ophthalmopathy progression with about 70% sensitivity and roughly 72% specificity; 12 predicted patients were CT-confirmed with GO in a median of about 7.1 months. No statistical method was used to set the sample size in advance, and the investigators knew which group each participant was assigned to. Most expanded thyroid clonotypes with a frequency above 0.001 also appeared in blood, which suggests that blood repertoires may reflect the immune response in the thyroid. In cross-validation, the 13-signature model distinguished ophthalmopathy from stable hyperthyroidism with 85% to 90% sensitivity and around 81% specificity, and in the test set the corresponding values were about 80% and 75%.

As concerns this clonotype: The antigen it binds to is not known. Per-base quality was not reported, and no clone a single base away is much larger than it.

TCR beta CDR3 regions were amplified from RNA transcripts for repertoire sequencing. The first round of RT-PCR was done with HTBI primers and the Qiagen OneStep RT-PCR kit, and was followed by a second round of multiplex PCR, then size selection and purification. Libraries were sequenced on an Illumina HiSeq2000 using paired-end 100 bp reads. In the original analysis: SOAPnuke was used to process the reads, throwing out any read that had adapters, had uncalled bases, had a mean Phred below 15, or lacked an exact constant-primer or identifier match. High-quality paired reads were merged with COPE v1.2.5. Each unique nucleotide sequence was treated as a clonotype, and MiTCR v1.1 was used to align the clonotypes to the IMGT TRB V, D and J references. Analysis was restricted to V-J combinations with a frequency above 0.0001, which covered roughly 99% of repertoires. For each V-J combination, a TCR clonal expansion and chaos score was defined as F50 clonal expansion divided by the chaos observed in the TCRdist matrix. Welch's t-statistics and random forest were used to narrow the features down to about a dozen V-J combinations, which were then fed into a naive Bayes classifier. Thyroid-blood repertoire similarity was quantified with the Morisita-Horn index. TCRdb trimmed the raw reads at Q25, called clones with MiXCR and kept productive beta chains. Entries are consolidated by CDR3 protein sequence, retaining the most common genes and DNA. The V and J calls and clone size are TCRdb's, not the authors'. The sample records around 470,000 distinct CDR3 sequences, around 14% of which are singletons. Clones ranked in the top ten supply about a tenth of the sample.

Patients with ophthalmopathy had moderately to severely active disease, with a Clinical Activity Score of 3 or more, a NOSPECS grade of 4 or more, and a disease duration of less than 3 months. Patients were excluded if they had other autoimmune diseases, uncontrolled infections, pregnancy or lactation. Diagnosis was based on clinical symptoms, serum thyroxine, TRAb, thyroid ultrasound and orbital computed tomography. PBMCs were isolated from approximately 10 ml of fresh peripheral blood by Ficoll-Paque density gradient centrifugation. Trizol reagent was used to extract the total RNA, and its quality was then checked on an Agilent 2100 Bioanalyzer. The CDR3 measures 16 amino acids from cysteine to phenylalanine. Just CDR3 DNA is preserved here, 48 bases in frame from base 1. As encoded in the germline V gene, CDR1 is LGHNA while CDR2 is YNFKEQ. Germline trimming amounts to 1 base on V and 4 bases on J, with 9 as the count of junction bases outside the gene matches.

Sequences were obtained from blood. The chain is assembled from TRBV4-2 and TRBJ2-5; a stretch of 7 junction bases matches TRBD2. This TCR derives from a woman in her twenties or thirties with Graves' ophthalmopathy. Donor details come from another sample of the same person, matched by shared clones. The CDR3 protein sequence reads: CASSQASAGAPETQYF. The sequenced DNA is TGTGCCAGCAGCCAAGCCTCGGCGGGAGCGCCAGAGACCCAGTACTTC.